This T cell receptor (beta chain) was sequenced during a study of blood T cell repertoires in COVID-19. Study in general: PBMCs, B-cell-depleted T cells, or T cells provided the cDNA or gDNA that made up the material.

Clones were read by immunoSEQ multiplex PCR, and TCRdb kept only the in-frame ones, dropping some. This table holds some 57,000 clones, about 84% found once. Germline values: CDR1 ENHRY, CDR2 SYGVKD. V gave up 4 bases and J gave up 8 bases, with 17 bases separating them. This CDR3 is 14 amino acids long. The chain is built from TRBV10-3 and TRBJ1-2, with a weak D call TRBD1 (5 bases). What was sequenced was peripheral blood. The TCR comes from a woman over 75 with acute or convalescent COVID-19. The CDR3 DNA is TGTGCCATCAGTGTTGGGGCCAGAAAGAACGGCTACACCTTC. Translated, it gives CAISVGARKNGYTF.